The T cell receptor beta chain described here comes from a study of blood T cell repertoires in COVID-19. About the study: COVID-19 samples, acute and convalescent, were from the United States, Italy and Spain. PBMCs, B-cell-depleted T cells, or T cells provided the cDNA or gDNA that made up the material.

A few counts support this clone. One end of the junction fails to match germline, which may point to a read error. Per the original data handling: It was from reference gene primer amplification that nucleated cell counts were estimated. The assay was immunoSEQ multiplex PCR, and TCRdb's table has in-frame clones only and misses some. The D gene and trimming were derived from the DNA, and the V and J assignments and clone size from that table. Of 95,000 or so clones listed, approximately 80% are singletons. Germline V lookup: CDR1 LGHDT, CDR2 YNNKEL (reference sequence). This CDR3 contains 12 residues. Seattle patients were enrolled while actively infected and followed longitudinally.

This rearrangement joins TRBV3-1 (or the pseudogene TRBV3-2) to TRBJ2-7; D perhaps matches TRBD2 (5 bases). The receptor comes from an elderly man with COVID-19, enrolled during active disease. The sample taken for sequencing was peripheral blood. For the CDR3, the DNA is TGTGCCAGCAGCCAAGTAGGACTCTCTCTCATGTTC. Translation: CASSQVGLSLMF.